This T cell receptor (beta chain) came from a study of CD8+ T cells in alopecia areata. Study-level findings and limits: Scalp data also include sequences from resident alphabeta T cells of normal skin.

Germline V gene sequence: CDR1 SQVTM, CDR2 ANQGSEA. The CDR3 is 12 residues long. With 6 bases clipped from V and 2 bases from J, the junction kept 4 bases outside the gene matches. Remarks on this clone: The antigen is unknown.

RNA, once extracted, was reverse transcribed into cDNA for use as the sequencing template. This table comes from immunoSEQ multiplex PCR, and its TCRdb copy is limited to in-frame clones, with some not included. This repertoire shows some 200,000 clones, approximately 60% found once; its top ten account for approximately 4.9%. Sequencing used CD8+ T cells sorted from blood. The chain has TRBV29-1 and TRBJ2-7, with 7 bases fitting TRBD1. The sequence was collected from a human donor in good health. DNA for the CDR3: TGCAGCGTCCGGGACAGCCCCTACGAGCAGTACTTC. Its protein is CSVRDSPYEQYF.